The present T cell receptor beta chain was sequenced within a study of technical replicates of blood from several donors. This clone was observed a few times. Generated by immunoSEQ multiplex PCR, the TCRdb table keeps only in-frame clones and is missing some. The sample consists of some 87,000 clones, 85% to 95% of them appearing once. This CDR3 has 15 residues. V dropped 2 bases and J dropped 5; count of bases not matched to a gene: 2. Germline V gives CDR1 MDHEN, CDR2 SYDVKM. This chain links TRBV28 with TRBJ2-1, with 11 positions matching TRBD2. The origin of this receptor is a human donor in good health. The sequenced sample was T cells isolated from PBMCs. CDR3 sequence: CASSLTSGSHNEQFF. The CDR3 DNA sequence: TGTGCCAGCAGTTTAACTAGCGGGAGTCACAATGAGCAGTTCTTC.